These 32 T cell receptor beta chains share one sample of origin, sequenced in a study of T cell changes during pregnancy in multiple sclerosis (dated by TCRdb to about 2019). Libraries were constructed by the immunoSEQ multiplex PCR assay. TCRdb re-hosts the immuneACCESS table, in-frame sequences only. Its copies lack some clones; in the studies checked, an unresolved V gene accounts for under half of them, and the cause for the rest is not known. A total of 40,000 to 50,000 clones appear in this sample, 80% to 85% of them only once. The ten largest make up 0.6% to 0.8% of the sample. The sample consisted of CD4+ T cells from peripheral blood mononuclear cells, taken before pregnancy. The receptors come from a female donor with multiple sclerosis, enrolled in a pregnancy study.

The V call is TRBV5-1, the J call TRBJ2-5; 10 bases are shared with TRBD2. The CDR3 contains 19 residues. The trim removed 4 bases at V and 0 bases at J, leaving 15 bases unmatched. Germline assignment: CDR1 SGHRS and CDR2 YFSETQ. CDR3 amino acids: CASSPRTKLAGVNQETQYF. The CDR3, as DNA: TGCGCCAGCAGCCCGAGAACCAAGCTAGCGGGGGTAAACCAAGAGACCCAGTACTTC.

The J gene is TRBJ1-1, the V gene TRBV29-1; 7 nucleotides line up with TRBD1. Germline loops: CDR1 SQVTM, CDR2 ANQGSEA. The trim removed 3 bases at V and 3 bases at J, leaving 4 bases unmatched. The CDR3 covers 13 residues. The chain's CDR3 is CSVEIQGHTEAFF. The CDR3 DNA is TGCAGCGTTGAGATACAGGGGCACACTGAAGCTTTCTTT.

In its sample, this clone was seen once. This chain connects TRBV27 to TRBJ1-4; no reliable D call. Germline V gives CDR1 MNHEY, CDR2 SMNVEV (reference sequence). Deletions cut 5 bases from V and 3 bases from J, with 10 bases between. The CDR3 is 14 amino acids. The CDR3 sequence: CASSNPGSNEKLFF. As DNA, the CDR3 is TGTGCCAGCAGTAATCCGGGATCTAATGAAAAACTGTTTTTT.

J is TRBJ2-1 and V is TRBV18, with D possibly matching TRBD1 (6 bases). V lost 3 bases and J 0 bases, leaving 9 bases between the germline ends. The germline gives CDR1 KGHSH, CDR2 LQKENI. The CDR3 spans 15 residues. CDR3 coding DNA: TGTGCCAGCTCACCGGGACAAAACTCCTACAATGAGCAGTTCTTC. Its protein product is CASSPGQNSYNEQFF.

The chain couples TRBV15 to TRBJ1-5, with 7 bases that match TRBD1. In germline, CDR1 is LNHNV, CDR2 YYDKDF (reference sequence). Losses at the gene ends were 0 bases for V and 4 bases for J; bases not matched to a gene: 6. CDR3 length equals 16 residues. This CDR3 reads CATSRDMGQTNQPQHF. Here the CDR3 DNA reads TGTGCCACCAGCAGAGATATGGGACAGACTAATCAGCCCCAGCATTTT.

Written as DNA, the CDR3 is TGTGCCAGCTCACCACCGAACTGGGACACCTCCTACGAGCAGTACTTC. Translated, it gives CASSPPNWDTSYEQYF. V gene TRBV18 combines with J gene TRBJ2-7; TRBD1 is a possible D gene (6 bases). V lost 0 bases, J lost 0 bases, and 12 bases lay in between. Germline CDR1 KGHSH, CDR2 LQKENI. The length of the CDR3 is 16 residues.

The chain carries TRBV7-2 and TRBJ1-6; weak D call: TRBD1 (5 bases). The CDR3 is 14 amino acids. Looked up from germline, CDR1 is SGHTA and CDR2 is FQGNSA. V dropped 2 bases and J dropped 9 bases, with 11 bases sitting between them. CDR3 protein: CASSLQGSGSPLHF. The DNA for the CDR3 is TGTGCCAGCAGCTTACAGGGATCTGGTTCACCCCTCCACTTT.

This rearrangement joins TRBV27 to TRBJ2-3; a possible D gene is TRBD1 (5 bases). There are 13 residues in the CDR3. The V gene lost 6 bases and the J gene lost 3 bases, with 10 bases spanning the gap. Germline V CDR1 and CDR2: MNHEY, SMNVEV (reference sequence). CDR3 residues: CASSPPGTDTQYF. The CDR3 DNA is TGTGCCAGCAGCCCCCCAGGGACAGATACGCAGTATTTT.

This clone was recorded a few times. The V and J genes are TRBV6-5 and TRBJ1-1; TRBD1 is a possible D gene (5 bases). Trimming removed 7 bases from V and 3 bases from J, with 12 bases in between. Germline CDR1 reads MNHEY; CDR2 reads SVGAGI. The CDR3 covers 13 residues. In DNA, the CDR3 is TGTGCCAGCACCCAAACCAGGGACACTGAAGCTTTCTTT. Its translation is CASTQTRDTEAFF.

The CDR3 loop is CASSLRTGKYDVANTGELFF. CDR3 DNA sequence: TGTGCCAGCAGCCTTCGGACAGGCAAATACGATGTCGCGAACACCGGGGAGCTGTTTTTT. The chain employs TRBV4-2 and TRBJ2-2; 7 positions match TRBD1. The CDR3 is 20 amino acids. J lost 0 bases, V lost 4 bases, and 17 bases had no gene match. The germline gives CDR1 LGHNA, CDR2 YNFKEQ.

The CDR3, as DNA: TGCGCCAGCAGCTTAAGTCCAGGGCGGACCCAAGAGACCCAGTACTTC. Translated: CASSLSPGRTQETQYF. The chain has TRBV5-1 and TRBJ2-5; maybe TRBD1 (5 bases). CDR1 is SGHRS, CDR2 YFSETQ, per germline. The CDR3 runs 16 residues. Trimming pared 2 bases from V and 1 base from J, leaving 15 bases between.

This chain uses TRBV10-1 with TRBJ2-5; 16 nucleotides line up with TRBD2. Germline V gene lookup returns CDR1 WNHNN and CDR2 SYGVQD (reference sequence). Trimming took 7 bases from V and 6 from J; bases not matched to a gene: 11. CDR3 length: 17 residues. CDR3 nucleotides: TGCGCCAGCACCCGAGGGACTAGCGGGGGGGCAGTAAAGACCCAGTACTTC. Translated, it gives CASTRGTSGGAVKTQYF.

This clone was detected once. The rearrangement links TRBV5-1 to TRBJ2-2; TRBD1 matches 7 bases. V lost 4 bases to trimming and J lost 6 bases; unmatched junction nucleotides: 9. Germline CDR1 reads SGHRS; CDR2 reads YFSETQ. The CDR3 spans 15 residues. CDR3: CASSPRQGISGELFF. CDR3 in DNA: TGCGCCAGCAGCCCCCGACAGGGTATCTCCGGGGAGCTGTTTTTT.

This clone showed up just once. The chain is built from TRBV6-1 and TRBJ2-3; the match to TRBD2 covers 8 bases. CDR1 MNHNS and CDR2 SASEGT come from the germline V gene. This CDR3 has 15 amino acids. J gave up 2 bases and V 8 bases, and 9 bases lay outside the gene matches. DNA of the CDR3: TGTGCCAGCCGAGGAGCGGGGGTGCACACAGATACGCAGTATTTT. Translation: CASRGAGVHTDTQYF.

The rearrangement links TRBV18 to TRBJ2-7; 7 positions agree with TRBD1. CDR1 KGHSH and CDR2 LQKENI come from the germline V gene. With 3 bases clipped from V and 6 bases from J, the junction kept 14 bases outside the gene matches. This CDR3 has 16 amino acids. CDR3 nucleotides: TGTGCCAGCTCACCTACCGGGACAGCATTGAATGGCGAGCAGTACTTC. This encodes CASSPTGTALNGEQYF.

The V and J genes are TRBV30 and TRBJ1-2, with no clear D. The CDR3 extends over 11 amino acids. Germline values: CDR1 GTSNPN, CDR2 SVGIG (reference sequence). V was trimmed by 4 bases and J by 5 bases, leaving 8 bases between them. CDR3: CAWTRTYGYTF. CDR3 DNA sequence: TGTGCCTGGACCAGGACTTATGGCTACACCTTC.

The chain joins TRBV2 to TRBJ1-1; 12 bases are a match to TRBD1. The germline V gene has CDR1 SNHLY and CDR2 FYNNEI. The CDR3 has 16 residues. The ends lost 7 bases at V and 4 bases at J; junction bases unmatched: 10. As DNA, the CDR3 is TGTGCCAGCATTTGGGACAGGGGGCGCGGGAGCACTGAAGCTTTCTTT. Encoded protein: CASIWDRGRGSTEAFF.

The chain is built from TRBV7-9 and TRBJ1-3; no clear D gene. Looked up from germline, CDR1 is SEHNR and CDR2 is FQNEAQ (reference sequence). V was shortened by 0 bases and J by 0 bases, with 9 bases between the two germline ends. The CDR3 covers 16 residues. CDR3 nucleotides: TGTGCCAGCAGCTTAGCGCTGCGGTTCTCTGGAAACACCATATATTTT. This encodes CASSLALRFSGNTIYF.

Here the CDR3 reads CASSLRRHFPDTQYF. The CDR3 DNA reads as TGTGCCAGCAGCTTACGACGACATTTCCCAGATACGCAGTATTTT. The chain uses TRBV7-9 and TRBJ2-3; no clear D. Germline V gene data show CDR1 as SEHNR and CDR2 as FQNEAQ (reference sequence). V was pared by 2 bases and J by 4 bases, with 13 bases between. This CDR3 comprises 15 residues.

The chain employs TRBV12-5 and TRBJ2-7; 8 nucleotides match TRBD1. CDR1 and CDR2 from the germline V gene are LGHNT and FRNRAP. The CDR3 covers 14 residues. Trimming took 5 bases from V and 4 from J; bases not matched to a gene: 7. Here the CDR3 DNA reads TGTGCTAGTGGTCCCGACGGACAGGGATACGAGCAGTACTTC. The encoded protein is CASGPDGQGYEQYF.

This sequence joins TRBV10-3 and TRBJ1-3; maybe TRBD1 (6 bases). CDR1 ENHRY and CDR2 SYGVKD come from the germline V gene. Trimming removed 6 bases at V and 0 bases at J, with 15 bases between. This CDR3 spans 16 amino acids. The DNA of the CDR3 is TGTGCCATCAGAGGTATCGGACAGCACTCTGGAAACACCATATATTTT. Protein sequence: CAIRGIGQHSGNTIYF.

This sequence joins TRBV5-1 and TRBJ2-7; D is possibly TRBD1 (5 bases). V was clipped by 4 bases and J by 2 bases, with 16 bases between them. Per the germline V gene, CDR1 is SGHRS and CDR2 is YFSETQ. The CDR3 is 15 amino acids. CDR3 nucleotide sequence: TGCGCCAGCAGCGTGGCCCAGGGCACGACCTACGAGCAGTACTTC. Its protein is CASSVAQGTTYEQYF.

In its sample, this clone was seen once. This rearrangement joins TRBV29-1 to TRBJ1-6; D remains unclear. The CDR3 sequence is 14 residues long. The germline V gene encodes CDR1 SQVTM and CDR2 ANQGSEA. V was pared by 5 bases and J by 0 bases, with 8 bases between. CDR3 in amino acids: CSVSQSSYNSPLHF. The CDR3 DNA reads as TGCAGCGTTTCACAGAGCTCCTATAATTCACCCCTCCACTTT.

This clone was seen once. V and J are TRBV5-1 and TRBJ2-7, with TRBD2 identical over 10 bases. With V trimmed by 0 bases and J by 7 bases, 10 bases remained unmatched. Germline CDR1 and CDR2: SGHRS and YFSETQ. The CDR3 loop spans 16 amino acids. CDR3 residues: CASSLGFSSGRVEQYF. The CDR3 nucleotides are TGCGCCAGCAGCTTGGGTTTTTCCAGCGGGAGGGTGGAGCAGTACTTC.

The chain employs TRBV27 and TRBJ1-4, with a tentative D call TRBD1 (6 bases). Trimming took 6 bases from V and 4 from J, leaving 15 bases between them. The germline gives CDR1 MNHEY, CDR2 SMNVEV (reference sequence). The CDR3 is 15 residues long. CDR3 loop: CASSAVQGFNEKLFF. CDR3 DNA sequence: TGTGCCAGCAGCGCCGTACAGGGCTTTAATGAAAAACTGTTTTTT.

The chain joins TRBV7-2 to TRBJ2-7; TRBD2 aligns across 12 bases. Losses at the gene ends were 4 bases for V and 6 bases for J; bases not matched to a gene: 1. The CDR3 length is 13 residues. Germline values: CDR1 SGHTA, CDR2 FQGNSA. In nucleotides, the CDR3 is TGTGCCAGCAGCTGGACTAGCGGGACCGAGCAGTACTTC. Translation: CASSWTSGTEQYF.

This chain uses TRBV5-1 with TRBJ2-5, with D maybe TRBD2 (6 bases). CDR1 SGHRS and CDR2 YFSETQ come from the germline V gene. Trimming removed 2 bases at V and 1 base at J, with 9 bases between. The CDR3 consists of 14 residues. In DNA form, the CDR3 reads TGCGCCAGCAGCTTCGGGGGAGGCCAAGAGACCCAGTACTTC. This translates into CASSFGGGQETQYF.

The genes are TRBV5-6 and TRBJ2-3; 8 bases line up with TRBD1. Germline lookup yields CDR1 SGHDT and CDR2 YYEEEE. With V trimmed by 2 bases and J by 1 base, 9 bases remained unmatched. The CDR3 is 17 amino acids. For the CDR3, the DNA is TGTGCCAGCAGCTTAAAGGGGGAGACAGGGGGCACAGATACGCAGTATTTT. Translating gives CASSLKGETGGTDTQYF.

The chain couples TRBV19 to TRBJ2-3; tentatively, D is TRBD1 (5 bases). In germline, CDR1 is LNHDA, CDR2 SQIVND (reference sequence). The CDR3 contains 17 residues. The germline V and J ends were trimmed by 4 bases and 1 base, with 18 bases remaining between them. DNA for the CDR3: TGTGCCAGTAGTAAATGTTTAGGACACGGCTGCACAGATACGCAGTATTTT. Its protein product is CASSKCLGHGCTDTQYF.

V gene TRBV19 combines with J gene TRBJ1-4; 9 bases are shared with TRBD1. CDR1 and CDR2 (germline): LNHDA, SQIVND (reference sequence). The ends lost 8 bases at V and 10 bases at J; junction bases unmatched: 11. The CDR3 is 14 amino acids. The DNA of the CDR3 is TGTGCCAGTCTTTCCGGGACAGGGCTAGGAAAACTGTTTTTT. It specifies CASLSGTGLGKLFF.

The chain joins TRBV7-9 to TRBJ2-7; TRBD2 matches 9 bases. The ends lost 4 bases at V and 0 bases at J; junction bases unmatched: 16. From germline, CDR1 is SEHNR and CDR2 FQNEAQ (reference sequence). This CDR3 is 19 amino acids long. CDR3 residues: CASSYGAGGLLPSSYEQYF. The DNA for the CDR3 is TGTGCCAGCAGCTACGGAGCGGGAGGCCTACTCCCGAGCTCCTACGAGCAGTACTTC.

The chain employs TRBV6-5 and TRBJ1-2, with TRBD1 matching 8 bases. The CDR3 sequence is 15 residues long. Germline lookup yields CDR1 MNHEY and CDR2 SVGAGI. Trimming at V came to 2 bases and at J to 6 bases, leaving 8 bases not matched to a gene. CDR3 in amino acids: CASSYTRTGLDGYTF. CDR3 DNA sequence: TGTGCCAGCAGTTACACCCGGACAGGGCTTGATGGCTACACCTTC.